One and the same sample provided the 9 T cell receptor beta chains below, sequenced in a study of blood T cell repertoires in COVID-19. The repertoire was sequenced with immunoSEQ multiplex PCR; TCRdb's copy has only in-frame clones and lacks some. In the table there are approximately 230,000 clones, about 85% of which are singletons. Sequenced: peripheral blood. These receptors came from a man aged 18-30 years with active or convalescent COVID-19.

This clone was seen a few times. The V and J genes are TRBV20-1 and TRBJ1-1; the D is unclear. Germline values: CDR1 DFQATT, CDR2 SNEGSKA (reference sequence). The CDR3 sequence is 12 residues long. V was trimmed by 3 bases and J by 3 bases, leaving 8 bases between them. CDR3 sequence (DNA): TGCAGTGCTAGTAGAGGAGACACTGAAGCTTTCTTT. It encodes CSASRGDTEAFF.

This chain links TRBV5-8 with TRBJ1-4; TRBD1 aligns across 7 bases. The trim removed 4 bases at V and 8 bases at J, leaving 8 bases unmatched. Germline V gene sequence: CDR1 SGHTS, CDR2 YDEGEE. The CDR3 length is 14 residues. CDR3 region: CASSLGQAHEKLFF. The CDR3 nucleotides are TGTGCCAGCAGCCTCGGACAGGCACACGAAAAACTGTTTTTT.

The V and J genes are TRBV6-2 or TRBV6-3 and TRBJ2-3; 9 bases match TRBD2. V trimming: 0 bases; J trimming: 6 bases; junction bases outside the gene matches: 10. The length of the CDR3 is 17 residues. Looked up from germline, CDR1 is MNHEY and CDR2 is SVGEGT. Written as DNA, the CDR3 is TGTGCCAGCAGTTACTCACCCCAAGCGGGAGGTATGGATACGCAGTATTTT. Translated, it gives CASSYSPQAGGMDTQYF.

J is TRBJ2-1 and V is TRBV3-1 (or the pseudogene TRBV3-2); 9 nucleotides line up with TRBD2. CDR1 is LGHDT and CDR2 is YNNKEL in the germline V gene (reference sequence). The CDR3 runs to 12 residues. J was trimmed by 13 bases and V by 4 bases; bases with no gene match: 5. The CDR3 reads CASSPSAGGQFF. The CDR3 nucleotides read TGTGCCAGCAGCCCCTCAGCGGGAGGTCAGTTCTTC.

The V call is TRBV7-2, the J call TRBJ2-3, with 9 nucleotides matching TRBD2. The germline V gene encodes CDR1 SGHTA and CDR2 FQGNSA. Unmatched junction bases numbered 5, after V lost 1 base and J lost 0 bases. The CDR3 is 17 amino acids. DNA for the CDR3: TGTGCCAGCAGCTTAGGGGCCGGACTAGCGAGCACAGATACGCAGTATTTT. It encodes CASSLGAGLASTDTQYF.

The chain links TRBV5-5 to TRBJ2-1; TRBD1 might be the D (5 bases). The V gene's germline CDR1 is SGHKS and CDR2 YYEKEE (reference sequence). The V and J ends lost 3 bases and 4 bases respectively, with 17 bases between them. This CDR3 is 16 amino acids long. CDR3 nucleotide sequence: TGTGCCAGCAGCTCTGGGGCCTCACCCAGGTACAATGAGCAGTTCTTC. It translates to CASSSGASPRYNEQFF.

J is TRBJ1-1 and V is TRBV7-2; perhaps TRBD1 as D (6 bases). This CDR3 contains 14 residues. The germline V and J ends were trimmed by 7 bases and 3 bases, with 15 bases remaining between them. The germline V gene encodes CDR1 SGHTA and CDR2 FQGNSA. The CDR3 is CASTSEYRDTEAFF. The CDR3, as DNA: TGTGCCAGCACATCGGAGTACAGGGACACTGAAGCTTTCTTT.

This sequence joins TRBV19 and TRBJ1-1; a possible D gene is TRBD1 (6 bases). V was shortened by 6 bases and J by 2 bases, with 10 bases between the two germline ends. The CDR3 spans 13 residues. Germline CDR1 reads LNHDA; CDR2 reads SQIVND (reference sequence). This CDR3 is CASRGQINTEAFF. The DNA of the CDR3 is TGTGCCAGTAGAGGACAGATCAACACTGAAGCTTTCTTT.

This CDR3 is CASSSSGRAPFAEQFF. The DNA of the CDR3 is TGTGCCAGCAGTTCTAGCGGGAGGGCCCCCTTTGCTGAGCAGTTCTTC. The rearrangement uses TRBV27 and TRBJ2-1; 12 positions match TRBD2. The CDR3 contains 16 residues. CDR1 and CDR2 (germline): MNHEY, SMNVEV (reference sequence). Trimming removed 4 bases from V and 9 bases from J; junction bases left unmatched: 10.